Following are 10 T cell receptor beta chains from one sample sequenced in a study of T cell responses to AZD1222 COVID-19 vaccine. Assay: immunoSEQ multiplex PCR; the TCRdb copy retains only in-frame clones and omits some. The table shows under 300,000 clones, with more than 80% occurring only once. The sample here was peripheral blood, taken on day 0 of AZD1222 vaccination. All receptors come from an adult in good health.

J is TRBJ1-5 and V is TRBV7-9; TRBD1 matches 10 bases. The CDR3 consists of 15 residues. With V trimmed by 7 bases and J by 5 bases, 8 bases remained unmatched. Germline V CDR1 and CDR2: SEHNR, FQNEAQ (reference sequence). CDR3 loop: CASTSGTGVDQPQHF. CDR3 nucleotides: TGTGCCAGCACCAGTGGGACAGGGGTAGATCAGCCCCAGCATTTT.

This chain uses TRBV5-1 with TRBJ1-4; perhaps TRBD1 as D (6 bases). This CDR3 has 16 residues. CDR1 and CDR2 (germline): SGHRS, YFSETQ. Trimming removed 3 bases from V and 0 bases from J, with 12 bases in between. This CDR3 is CASSSRGGPTNEKLFF. Here the CDR3 DNA reads TGCGCCAGCAGCTCCCGGGGGGGGCCAACTAATGAAAAACTGTTTTTT.

CDR3 loop: CASSQDRMTSGRAKYF. CDR3 nucleotide sequence: TGCGCCAGCAGCCAAGATAGGATGACTAGCGGGAGAGCGAAATACTTC. The chain employs TRBV4-3 and TRBJ2-7; 12 nucleotides agree with TRBD2. Per germline, CDR1 LGHNA and CDR2 YSLEER. The CDR3 covers 16 residues. The J segment lost 13 bases and the V segment lost 0 bases, leaving 13 bases of the junction unmatched.

This chain uses TRBV19 with TRBJ2-2; 7 nucleotides line up with TRBD1. This CDR3 has 14 residues. CDR1 is LNHDA and CDR2 is SQIVND in the germline V gene (reference sequence). With 6 bases clipped from V and 3 bases from J, the junction kept 4 bases outside the gene matches. The CDR3 DNA is TGTGCCAGTAGACAGGGGTCGGACACCGGGGAGCTGTTTTTT. Translation: CASRQGSDTGELFF.

The chain couples TRBV6-5 to TRBJ1-3; 7 bases are shared with TRBD1. The CDR3 spans 14 residues. The junction had 4 bases not matched to a gene; V was cut back by 8 bases and J by 0 bases. The germline CDR1 and CDR2 sequences are MNHEY and SVGAGI. The CDR3: CASFRQGSGNTIYF. CDR3 in DNA: TGTGCCAGCTTCAGACAGGGCTCTGGAAACACCATATATTTT.

The chain couples TRBV9 to TRBJ2-7; the match to TRBD2 covers 10 bases. The V gene end was trimmed by 4 bases and the J gene end by 2 bases; junction bases not matched to a gene: 3. Germline lookup yields CDR1 SGDLS and CDR2 YYNGEE. The CDR3 runs 14 residues. CDR3 bases: TGTGCCAGCAGCAAACTAGCGGGGACCTACGAGCAGTACTTC. Protein sequence: CASSKLAGTYEQYF. Variable domain in full (rest from reference TRBV9 and TRBJ2-7): DSGVTQTPKHLITATGQRVTLRCSPRSGDLSVYWYQQSLDQGLQFLIQYYNGEERAKGNILERFSAQQFPDLHSELNLSSLELGDSALYFCASSKLAGTYEQYFGPGTRLTVT.

This chain uses TRBV9 with TRBJ2-6, with 7 nucleotides matching TRBD2. The CDR3 spans 18 residues. Germline V CDR1 and CDR2: SGDLS, YYNGEE. J was trimmed by 0 bases and V by 7 bases; bases with no gene match: 13. CDR3 DNA sequence: TGTGCCAGCTCTCCGGGGGGTCTTTCCTCCTCTGGGGCCAACGTCCTGACTTTC. Translating gives CASSPGGLSSSGANVLTF.

The J gene is TRBJ2-6, the V gene TRBV5-1; D is ambiguous. V was shortened by 0 bases and J by 5 bases, with 12 bases between the two germline ends. In germline, CDR1 is SGHRS, CDR2 YFSETQ. The CDR3 is 16 amino acids. CDR3 amino acids: CASSLDYGLRANVLTF. The CDR3 DNA sequence: TGCGCCAGCAGCTTGGATTACGGCCTGCGGGCCAACGTCCTGACTTTC. The variable domain in full, with the rest retrieved from reference TRBV5-1 and TRBJ2-6, is KAGVTQTPRYLIKTRGQQVTLSCSPISGHRSVSWYQQTPGQGLQFLFEYFSETQRNKGNFPGRFSGRQFSNSRSEMNVSTLELGDSALYLCASSLDYGLRANVLTFGAGSRLTVL.

Written as DNA, the CDR3 is TGTGCCAGCAGTTTAGGGGGAGGTCGTGATGAGCAGTTCTTC. Translation gives CASSLGGGRDEQFF. This chain uses TRBV6-5 with TRBJ2-1, with D perhaps matching TRBD1 or TRBD2 (6 bases each). V shed 4 bases and J shed 8 bases, with 15 bases lying between them. This CDR3 comprises 14 residues. The germline V gene has CDR1 MNHEY and CDR2 SVGAGI.

This sequence joins TRBV10-3 and TRBJ1-4, with TRBD1 matching over 9 bases. With 10 bases clipped from V and 8 bases from J, the junction kept 5 bases outside the gene matches. The V gene's germline CDR1 is ENHRY and CDR2 SYGVKD. The CDR3 sequence is 12 residues long. The DNA of the CDR3 is TGTGCCAAGGACAGGGGTGGAGAAAAACTGTTTTTT. Its protein product is CAKDRGGEKLFF.